This TCR beta chain was observed in a study of spatial heterogeneity in lung cancer. Study conclusions and caveats: Relative to follow-up, resection was when ubiquitous expanded tumor TCRs appeared more in blood.

Time point: sample taken at primary tumor resection. Whole RNA, which was extracted from tumor, nontumor lung tissue or frozen PBMC, was sequenced without any cell sorting. Patients with untreated early-stage non-small cell lung cancer, numbering more than 55, were the donors. This clonotype was observed a few times. The target antigen is unknown. CDR1 and CDR2 from the germline V gene are MNHEY and SVGAGI. This CDR3 region has 13 residues. Trimming left V 5 bases short and J 2 bases short, with 8 bases between. Each molecule of TCR cDNA was tagged with one unique molecular identifier. TCRdb re-called the 5' RACE reads with MiXCR, one entry per CDR3 protein. The table has about 52,000 distinct CDR3 sequences, under 7.5% seen once.

The sample in question was PBMCs, obtained at surgery. The sequence came from a female donor with early-stage non-small cell lung cancer. The rearrangement joins TRBV6-5 to TRBJ2-3, with a tentative D call TRBD2 (6 bases). The DNA for the CDR3 is TGTGCCAGCAGTACGGGACTCACAGATACGCAGTATTTT. Translated: CASSTGLTDTQYF.